This T cell receptor (beta chain) derives from a study of OX40 agonist ivuxolimab in advanced cancers. Study details: Ivuxolimab is an agonistic anti-OX40 (CD134) antibody, and patients were treated with it. Treatment received earlier with anti-PD-1, anti-PD-L1 or anti-CTLA-4 agents was allowed, and under 50% had some.

Sequencing was performed with immunoSEQ multiplex PCR; in TCRdb, only in-frame clones are kept and a portion is missing. The sample consists of approximately 61,000 clones, 91% of them appearing once. The V and J ends lost 4 bases and 0 bases respectively, with 13 bases between them. The CDR3 extends over 16 amino acids. The germline gives CDR1 LNHDA, CDR2 SQIVND (reference sequence). The starting material was CD4+ or CD8+ T cells sorted from blood, obtained in a trial of the OX40 agonist ivuxolimab. This receptor was obtained from an adult with an advanced solid tumor such as melanoma, head and neck, liver or kidney cancer. V gene TRBV19 combines with J gene TRBJ2-4; no firm D call. This chain's CDR3 is CASSTDGPIAKNIQYF. Written as DNA, the CDR3 is TGTGCCAGTAGTACGGACGGTCCAATAGCCAAAAACATTCAGTACTTC.